The next 6 T cell receptor beta chains were all read from a single sample in a study of Ad26.COV2.S vaccination and SARS-CoV-2 variants. The sample's treatment: over 15 received Ad26.COV2.S at low or high dose, single or two shots; five or six received placebo; per-sample allocation not given. After the first vaccine or placebo injection, samples were drawn on day 63. The data were produced by immunoSEQ multiplex PCR, yet TCRdb's version contains in-frame clones alone and is incomplete. Of about 480,000 clones listed, 70% to 90% were seen once; the top ten hold roughly 12%. This specimen consisted of peripheral blood, obtained in a trial of Ad26.COV2.S vaccine versus placebo. The receptors originated from a person between 18 and 60 years old who received the Ad26.COV2.S COVID-19 vaccine or a placebo.

V and J are TRBV2 and TRBJ2-7; 9 bases are a match to TRBD1. The germline CDR1 and CDR2 sequences are SNHLY and FYNNEI. This CDR3 is 14 amino acids long. V was clipped by 6 bases and J by 5 bases; unmatched bases: 8. CDR3 region: CASSPRDRVHEQYF. As DNA, the CDR3 is TGTGCCAGCAGCCCCCGGGACAGGGTCCACGAGCAGTACTTC.

This clone was observed once. The rearrangement joins TRBV6-2 or TRBV6-3 to TRBJ2-1; 9 nucleotides match TRBD1. Germline-derived CDR1 and CDR2 are MNHEY and SVGEGT. The junction had 10 bases not matched to a gene; V was cut back by 6 bases and J by 4 bases. This CDR3 is built from 16 residues. This chain's CDR3 is CASSNPGQGRYNEQFF. Here the CDR3 DNA reads TGTGCCAGCAGCAACCCGGGACAGGGACGATACAATGAGCAGTTCTTC.

The rearrangement joins TRBV15 to TRBJ1-2; no clear D gene. The CDR3 consists of 15 residues. V lost 3 bases to trimming and J lost 2 bases, with 13 bases between them. In germline, CDR1 is LNHNV, CDR2 YYDKDF (reference sequence). Here the CDR3 reads CATSSSSYSNYGYTF. The CDR3 DNA sequence: TGTGCCACCAGCAGTTCGTCGTACAGCAACTATGGCTACACCTTC.

The chain joins TRBV19 to TRBJ2-3; unclear D gene. CDR1 and CDR2 (germline): LNHDA, SQIVND (reference sequence). V was cut by 5 bases and J by 0 bases, with 6 bases left in between. This CDR3 region has 13 residues. In nucleotides, the CDR3 is TGTGCCAGTAGTCCAGACAGCACAGATACGCAGTATTTT. It translates to CASSPDSTDTQYF. Filled out from reference TRBV19 and TRBJ2-3, the complete variable domain reads DGGITQSPKYLFRKEGQNVTLSCEQNLNHDAMYWYRQDPGQGLRLIYYSQIVNDFQKGDIAEGYSVSREKKESFPLTVTSAQKNPTAFYLCASSPDSTDTQYFGPGTRLTVL.

V gene TRBV5-6 combines with J gene TRBJ2-3, with 12 bases matching TRBD2. The CDR3 consists of 17 residues. The ends lost 3 bases at V and 4 bases at J; junction bases unmatched: 9. Looked up from germline, CDR1 is SGHDT and CDR2 is YYEEEE. CDR3 bases: TGTGCCAGCAGCTCGAAAAGGACTAGCGGGAAAGCAGATACGCAGTATTTT. Translation gives CASSSKRTSGKADTQYF.

The gene calls are TRBV4-1 and TRBJ1-2; D unresolved. The CDR3 runs to 14 residues. Germline lookup yields CDR1 MGHRA and CDR2 YSYEKL. V was pared by 1 base and J by 3 bases, with 9 bases between. CDR3 sequence: CASSQAGRDYGYTF. The CDR3 DNA reads TGCGCCAGCAGCCAAGCCGGGCGTGACTATGGCTACACCTTC.